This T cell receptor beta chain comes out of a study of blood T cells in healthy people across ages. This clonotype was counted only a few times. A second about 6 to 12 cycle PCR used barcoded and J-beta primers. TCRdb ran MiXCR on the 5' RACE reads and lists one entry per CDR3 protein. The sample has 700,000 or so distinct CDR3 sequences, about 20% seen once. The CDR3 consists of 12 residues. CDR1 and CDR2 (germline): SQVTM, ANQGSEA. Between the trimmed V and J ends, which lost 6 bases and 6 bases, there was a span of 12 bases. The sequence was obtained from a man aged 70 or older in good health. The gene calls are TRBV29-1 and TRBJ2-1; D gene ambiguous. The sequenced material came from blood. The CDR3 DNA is TGCAGCGTAATAGGAGAATTCAATGAGCAGTTCTTC. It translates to CSVIGEFNEQFF.